This T cell receptor beta chain was sequenced during a study of blood T cell repertoires in COVID-19. Study background: PBMCs, B-cell-depleted T cells, or T cells provided the cDNA or gDNA that made up the material.

CDR3 size: 14 residues. In germline, CDR1 is SNHLY, CDR2 FYNNEI. Trimming left V 0 bases short and J 6 bases short, with 12 bases between. The repertoire was sequenced with immunoSEQ multiplex PCR; TCRdb's copy has only in-frame clones and lacks some. The profile shows over 200,000 clones, 80% to 90% of them singletons. This sequence originates from a man aged 45-65 years with COVID-19, enrolled during active disease. The source material was peripheral blood. The J gene is TRBJ2-7, the V gene TRBV2; the D is unclear. Here the CDR3 DNA reads TGTGCCAGCAGTGAAGCGCTTGAGATCCCCGAGCAGTACTTC. It is translated as CASSEALEIPEQYF.